This TCR beta chain stems from a study of blood T cell repertoires in COVID-19. Whole-study context: Samples taken during acute and convalescent COVID-19 were collected in the United States, Italy and Spain. Sources were T cells, B-cell-depleted T cells, or PBMCs; the material itself was cDNA or gDNA.

The assay was immunoSEQ multiplex PCR, and TCRdb's table has in-frame clones only and misses some. The sample has 60,000 to 70,000 clones, approximately 86% seen once. Sequencing input: peripheral blood. The receptor comes from a woman between 55 and 75 years old with acute or convalescent COVID-19.

This chain's CDR3 is CASSPAQGPSEQYF. The CDR3 region has the DNA TGTGCCAGCTCACCGGCGCAGGGCCCTTCCGAGCAGTACTTC. The J gene is TRBJ2-7, the V gene TRBV18, with a weak D call TRBD1 (5 bases). V lost 3 bases and J lost 6, with 15 bases in between. CDR3 length: 14 residues. Germline V gene lookup returns CDR1 KGHSH and CDR2 LQKENI. The full variable domain, in which reference TRBV18 and TRBJ2-7 provide the parts outside the CDR3, is NAGVMQNPRHLVRRRGQEARLRCSPMKGHSHVYWYRQLPEEGLKFMVYLQKENIIDESGMPKERFSAEFPKEGPSILRIQQVVRGDSAAYFCASSPAQGPSEQYFGPGTRLTVT.